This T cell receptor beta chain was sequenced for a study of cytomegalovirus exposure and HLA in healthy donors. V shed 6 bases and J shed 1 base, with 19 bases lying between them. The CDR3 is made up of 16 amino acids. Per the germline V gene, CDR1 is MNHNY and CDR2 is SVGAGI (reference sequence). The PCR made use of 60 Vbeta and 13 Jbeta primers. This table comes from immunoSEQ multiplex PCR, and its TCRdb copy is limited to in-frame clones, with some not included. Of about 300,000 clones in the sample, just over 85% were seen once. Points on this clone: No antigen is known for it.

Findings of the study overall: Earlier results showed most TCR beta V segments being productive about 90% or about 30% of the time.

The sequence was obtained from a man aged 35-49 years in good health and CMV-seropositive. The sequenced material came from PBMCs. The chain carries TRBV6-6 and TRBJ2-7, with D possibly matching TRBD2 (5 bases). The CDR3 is CASSDGLRVGSYEQYF. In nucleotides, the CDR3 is TGTGCCAGCAGCGACGGACTGAGAGTGGGGTCCTACGAGCAGTACTTC.